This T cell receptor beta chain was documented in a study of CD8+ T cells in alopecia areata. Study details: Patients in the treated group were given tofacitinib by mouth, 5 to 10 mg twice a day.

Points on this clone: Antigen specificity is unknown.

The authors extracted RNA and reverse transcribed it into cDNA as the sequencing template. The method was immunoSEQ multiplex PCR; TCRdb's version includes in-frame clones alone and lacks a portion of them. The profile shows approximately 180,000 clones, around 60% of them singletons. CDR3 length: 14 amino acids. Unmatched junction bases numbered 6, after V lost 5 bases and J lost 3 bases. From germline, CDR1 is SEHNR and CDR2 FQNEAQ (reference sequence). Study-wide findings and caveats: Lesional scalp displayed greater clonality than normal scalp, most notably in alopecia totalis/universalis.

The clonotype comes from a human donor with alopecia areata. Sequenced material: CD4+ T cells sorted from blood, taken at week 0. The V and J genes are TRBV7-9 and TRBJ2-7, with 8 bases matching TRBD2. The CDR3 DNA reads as TGTGCCAGCAGCAACGGACTAGCAGACTACGAGCAGTACTTC. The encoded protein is CASSNGLADYEQYF.